The clone carrying this T cell receptor (beta chain) was observed a few times. What it recognizes is unknown. A much bigger clone sits one base away, suggesting this may be a read error. CDR3 of TCR beta was amplified from genomic DNA via a two-round multiplex PCR. Primers specific to each TRBV and TRBJ gene drove first-round PCR. Universal primers were what the second PCR round used. TCRdb re-analysed the multiplex PCR reads in MiXCR, keeping a single row per CDR3 protein. This table holds 30,000 to 35,000 distinct CDR3 sequences, about 32% found once. This sample is drawn from a study of prognosis after radiotherapy for stage I lung cancer. About the research overall: Patients with stage I non-small cell lung cancer joined the study from April 2018 through early 2019.

Study-wide results and limits: Gene usage, both TRBV and TRBJ, reportedly differed between patients with metastases and patients without them. Lower Shannon entropy values were found after stereotactic body radiation therapy in patients who developed distant metastases.

Germline CDR1 and CDR2: ENHRY and SYGVKD. The CDR3 runs to 15 residues. V gave up 3 bases and J gave up 7 bases; unmatched junction bases: 7. The chain recombines TRBV10-3 with TRBJ1-5; 9 nucleotides line up with TRBD1. The receptor was derived from a donor over 45 with non-small cell lung cancer. This material consisted of PBMCs, taken before or after stereotactic body radiation therapy (not recorded which). The CDR3 sequence is CAISDSDRGCQPQHF. CDR3 bases: TGTGCCATCAGTGATTCGGACAGGGGATGCCAGCCCCAGCATTTT.